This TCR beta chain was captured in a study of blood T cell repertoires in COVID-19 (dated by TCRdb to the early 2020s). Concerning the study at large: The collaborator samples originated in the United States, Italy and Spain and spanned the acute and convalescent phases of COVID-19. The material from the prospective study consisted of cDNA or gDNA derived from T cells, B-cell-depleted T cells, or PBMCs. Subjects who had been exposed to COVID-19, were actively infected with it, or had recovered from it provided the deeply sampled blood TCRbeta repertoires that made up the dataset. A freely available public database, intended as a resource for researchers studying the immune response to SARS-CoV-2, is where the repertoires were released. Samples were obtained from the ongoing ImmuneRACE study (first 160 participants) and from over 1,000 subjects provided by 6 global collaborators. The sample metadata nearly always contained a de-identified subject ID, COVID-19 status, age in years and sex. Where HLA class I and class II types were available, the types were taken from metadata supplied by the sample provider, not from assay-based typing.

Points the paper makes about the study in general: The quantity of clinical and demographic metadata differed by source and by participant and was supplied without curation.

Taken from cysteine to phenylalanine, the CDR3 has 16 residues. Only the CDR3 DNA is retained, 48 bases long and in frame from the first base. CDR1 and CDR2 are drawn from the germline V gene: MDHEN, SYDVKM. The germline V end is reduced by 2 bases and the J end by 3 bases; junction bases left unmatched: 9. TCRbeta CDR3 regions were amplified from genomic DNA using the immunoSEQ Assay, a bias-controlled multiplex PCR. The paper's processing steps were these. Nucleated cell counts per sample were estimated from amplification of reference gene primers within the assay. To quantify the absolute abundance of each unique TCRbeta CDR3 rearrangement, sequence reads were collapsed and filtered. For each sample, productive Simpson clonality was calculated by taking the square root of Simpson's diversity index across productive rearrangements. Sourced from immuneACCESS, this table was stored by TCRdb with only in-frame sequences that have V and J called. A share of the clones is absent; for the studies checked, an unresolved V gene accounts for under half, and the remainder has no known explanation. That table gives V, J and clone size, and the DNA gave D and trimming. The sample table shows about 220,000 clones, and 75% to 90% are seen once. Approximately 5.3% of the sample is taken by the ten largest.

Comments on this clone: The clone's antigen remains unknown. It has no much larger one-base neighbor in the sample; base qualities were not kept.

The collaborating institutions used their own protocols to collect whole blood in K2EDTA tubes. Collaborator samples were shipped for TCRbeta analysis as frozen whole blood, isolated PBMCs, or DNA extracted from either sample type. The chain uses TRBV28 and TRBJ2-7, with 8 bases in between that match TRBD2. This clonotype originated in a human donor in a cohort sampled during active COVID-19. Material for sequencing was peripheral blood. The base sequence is TGTGCCAGCAGTTTAGGGCGGGAGGCTCCATTCTACGAGCAGTACTTC. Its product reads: CASSLGREAPFYEQYF.